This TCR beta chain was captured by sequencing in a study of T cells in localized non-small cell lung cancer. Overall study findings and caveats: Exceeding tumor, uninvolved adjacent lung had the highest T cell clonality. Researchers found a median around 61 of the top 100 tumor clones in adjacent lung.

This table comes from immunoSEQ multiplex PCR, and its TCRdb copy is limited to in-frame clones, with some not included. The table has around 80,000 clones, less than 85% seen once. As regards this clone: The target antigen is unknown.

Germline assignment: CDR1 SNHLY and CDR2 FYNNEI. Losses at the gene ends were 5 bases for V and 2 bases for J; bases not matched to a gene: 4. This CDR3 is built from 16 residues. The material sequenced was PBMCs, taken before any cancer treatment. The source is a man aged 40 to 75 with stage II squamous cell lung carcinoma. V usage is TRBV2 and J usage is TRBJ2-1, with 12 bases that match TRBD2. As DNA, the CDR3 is TGTGCCAGCAGTTCACGGACTAGCGGGACCTACAATGAGCAGTTCTTC. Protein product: CASSSRTSGTYNEQFF.